This T cell receptor beta chain derives from a study of beta chain features in type 1 diabetes. After removal of 6 bases from V and 1 base from J, the junction contained 8 bases not matched to a gene. The CDR3 contains 18 residues. Germline V gives CDR1 SEHNR, CDR2 FQNEAQ (reference sequence). Reverse transcription of all isolated RNA meant that expressed TCRB transcripts were sequenced. Sequencing used immunoSEQ multiplex PCR; TCRdb keeps in-frame clones, though not all of them. Among roughly 500,000 clones listed, over 25% were seen once. J is TRBJ2-4 and V is TRBV7-9; 14 bases agree with TRBD2. The TCR was taken from a man younger than 30 in good health. Specimen: naive CD4+ T cells from blood. The CDR3 protein is CASSPGTSGSQAKNIQYF. The CDR3 DNA is TGTGCCAGCAGTCCCGGGACTAGCGGGAGTCAGGCCAAAAACATTCAGTACTTC. The variable domain in full, with the rest retrieved from reference TRBV7-9 and TRBJ2-4, is DTGVSQNPRHKITKRGQNVTFRCDPISEHNRLYWYRQTLGQGPEFLTYFQNEAQLEKSRLLSDRFSAERPKGSFSTLEIQRTEQGDSAMYLCASSPGTSGSQAKNIQYFGAGTRLSVL.